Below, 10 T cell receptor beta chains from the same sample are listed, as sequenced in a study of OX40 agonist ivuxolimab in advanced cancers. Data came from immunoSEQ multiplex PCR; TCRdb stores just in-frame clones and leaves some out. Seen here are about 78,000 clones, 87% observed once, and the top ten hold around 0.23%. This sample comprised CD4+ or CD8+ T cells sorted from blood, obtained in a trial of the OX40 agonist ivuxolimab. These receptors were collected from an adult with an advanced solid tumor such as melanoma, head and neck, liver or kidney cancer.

The CDR3 spells CASSFIGGNTGELFF. As DNA, the CDR3 is TGTGCCAGCAGCTTCATTGGGGGTAACACCGGGGAGCTGTTTTTT. J is TRBJ2-2 and V is TRBV11-2; D is possibly TRBD1 or TRBD2 (5 bases each). Germline CDR1 reads SGHAT; CDR2 reads FQNNGV. The CDR3 is 15 amino acids. Trimming cost V 3 bases and J 2 bases, with 10 bases left between them.

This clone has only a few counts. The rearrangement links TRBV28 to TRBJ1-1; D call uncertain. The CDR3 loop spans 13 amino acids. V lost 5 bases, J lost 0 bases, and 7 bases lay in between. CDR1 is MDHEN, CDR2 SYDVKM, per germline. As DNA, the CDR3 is TGTGCCAGCAGTGTCGGCATGAACACTGAAGCTTTCTTT. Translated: CASSVGMNTEAFF.

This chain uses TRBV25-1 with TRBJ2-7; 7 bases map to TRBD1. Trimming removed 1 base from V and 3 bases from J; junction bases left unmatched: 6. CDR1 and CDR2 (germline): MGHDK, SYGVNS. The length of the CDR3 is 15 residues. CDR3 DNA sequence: TGTGCCAGCAGTGAATGGGAGCAGGGGGACTACGAGCAGTACTTC. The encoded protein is CASSEWEQGDYEQYF.

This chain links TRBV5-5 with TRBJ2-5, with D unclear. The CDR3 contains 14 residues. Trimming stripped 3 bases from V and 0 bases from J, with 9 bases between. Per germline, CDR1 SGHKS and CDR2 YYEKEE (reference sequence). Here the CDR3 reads CASSSSSNQETQYF. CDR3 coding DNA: TGTGCCAGCAGCTCCTCCTCTAACCAAGAGACCCAGTACTTC.

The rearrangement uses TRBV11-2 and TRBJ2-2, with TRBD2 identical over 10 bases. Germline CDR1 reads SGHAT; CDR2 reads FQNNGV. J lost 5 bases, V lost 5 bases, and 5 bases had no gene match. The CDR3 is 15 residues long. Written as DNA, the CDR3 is TGTGCCAGCAGCCTCGGGACTAGCGAAACCGGGGAGCTGTTTTTT. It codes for CASSLGTSETGELFF.

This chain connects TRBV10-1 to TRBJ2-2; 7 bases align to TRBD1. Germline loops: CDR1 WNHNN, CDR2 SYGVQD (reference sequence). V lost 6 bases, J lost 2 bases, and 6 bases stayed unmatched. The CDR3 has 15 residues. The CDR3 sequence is CASSSGQSNTGELFF. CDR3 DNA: TGCGCCAGCAGCTCGGGACAGAGTAACACCGGGGAGCTGTTTTTT.

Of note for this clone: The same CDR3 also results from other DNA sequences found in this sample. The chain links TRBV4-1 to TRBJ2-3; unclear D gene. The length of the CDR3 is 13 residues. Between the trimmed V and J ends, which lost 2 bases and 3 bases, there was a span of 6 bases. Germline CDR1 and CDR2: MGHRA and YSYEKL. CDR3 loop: CASSQQSTDTQYF. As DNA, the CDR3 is TGCGCCAGCAGCCAACAATCGACAGATACGCAGTATTTT.

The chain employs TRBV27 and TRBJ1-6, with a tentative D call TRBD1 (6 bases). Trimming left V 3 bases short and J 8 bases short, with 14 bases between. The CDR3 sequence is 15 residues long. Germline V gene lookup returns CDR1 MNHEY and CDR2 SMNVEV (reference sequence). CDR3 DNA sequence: TGTGCCAGCAGTTTTTCCGTACAGGGTGATTCACCCCTCCACTTT. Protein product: CASSFSVQGDSPLHF.

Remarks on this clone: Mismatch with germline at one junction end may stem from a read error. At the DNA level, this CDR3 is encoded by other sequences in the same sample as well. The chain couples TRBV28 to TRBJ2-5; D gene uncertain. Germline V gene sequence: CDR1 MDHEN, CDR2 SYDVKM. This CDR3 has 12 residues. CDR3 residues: CASTTGPETQYF. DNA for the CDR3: TGTGCCAGCACAACCGGTCCGGAGACTCAGTACTTC.

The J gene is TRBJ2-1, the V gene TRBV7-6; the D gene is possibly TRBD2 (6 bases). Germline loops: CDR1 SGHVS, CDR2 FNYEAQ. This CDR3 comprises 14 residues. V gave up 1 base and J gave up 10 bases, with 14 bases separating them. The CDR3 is CASSLGPGSREQFF. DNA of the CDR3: TGTGCCAGCAGCTTAGGTCCCGGGAGCAGGGAGCAGTTCTTC. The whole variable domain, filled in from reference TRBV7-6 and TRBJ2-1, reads GAGVSQSPRYKVTKRGQDVALRCDPISGHVSLYWYRQALGQGPEFLTYFNYEAQQDKSGLPNDRFSAERPEGSISTLTIQRTEQRDSAMYRCASSLGPGSREQFFGPGTRLTVL.